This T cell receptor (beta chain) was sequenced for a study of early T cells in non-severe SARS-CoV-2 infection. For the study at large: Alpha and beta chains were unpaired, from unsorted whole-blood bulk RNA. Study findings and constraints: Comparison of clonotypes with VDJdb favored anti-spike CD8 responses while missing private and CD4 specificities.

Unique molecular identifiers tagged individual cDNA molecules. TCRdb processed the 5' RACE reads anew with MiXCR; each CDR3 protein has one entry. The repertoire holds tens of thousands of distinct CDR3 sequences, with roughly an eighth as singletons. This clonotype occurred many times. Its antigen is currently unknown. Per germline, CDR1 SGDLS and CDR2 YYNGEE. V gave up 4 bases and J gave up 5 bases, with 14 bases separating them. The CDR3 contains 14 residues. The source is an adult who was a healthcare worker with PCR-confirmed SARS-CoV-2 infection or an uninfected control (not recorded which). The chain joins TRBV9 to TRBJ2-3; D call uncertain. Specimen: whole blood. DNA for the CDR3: TGTGCCAGCAGCCTGCGGATCTCCGGAGATACGCAGTATTTT. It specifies CASSLRISGDTQYF.